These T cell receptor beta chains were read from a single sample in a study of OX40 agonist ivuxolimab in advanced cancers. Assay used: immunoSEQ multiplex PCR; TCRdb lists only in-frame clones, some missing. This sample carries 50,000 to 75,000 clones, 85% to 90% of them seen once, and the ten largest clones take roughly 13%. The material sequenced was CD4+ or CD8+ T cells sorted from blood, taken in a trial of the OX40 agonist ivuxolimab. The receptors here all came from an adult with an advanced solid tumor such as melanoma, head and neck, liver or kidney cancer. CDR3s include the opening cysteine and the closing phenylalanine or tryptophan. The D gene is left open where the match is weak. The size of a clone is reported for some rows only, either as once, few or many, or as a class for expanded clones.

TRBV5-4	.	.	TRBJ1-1	TGTGCCAGCTACGGGGGGGGAAGAACTGAAGCTTTCTTT	CASYGGGRTEAFF
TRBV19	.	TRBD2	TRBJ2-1	TGTGCCAGTAGTCTGGGGACTAGCGGGATGAATGAGCAGTTCTTC	CASSLGTSGMNEQFF
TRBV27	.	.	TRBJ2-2	TGTGCCAGCAGTCTCGTTAGGGATTCCGGGGAGCTGTTTTTT	CASSLVRDSGELFF
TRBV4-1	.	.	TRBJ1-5	TGCGCCAGCAGCCAAATACAGCAGGCCAATCAGCCCCAGCATTTT	CASSQIQQANQPQHF
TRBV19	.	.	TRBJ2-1	TGTGCCAGTAGTTGGGGGTCCCTACAGTTCTTC	CASSWGSLQFF
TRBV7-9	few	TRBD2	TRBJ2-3	TGTGCCAGCAGCGCGATGACTAGCTCAGATACGCAGTATTTT	CASSAMTSSDTQYF
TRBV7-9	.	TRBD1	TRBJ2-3	TGTGCCAGCACCTGGGGACAGGGGACAGATACGCAGTATTTT	CASTWGQGTDTQYF
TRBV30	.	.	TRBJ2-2	TGTGCCTGGAGCCCAGTAAACACCGGGGAGCTGTTTTTT	CAWSPVNTGELFF
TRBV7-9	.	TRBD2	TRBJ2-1	TGTGCCAGCAGCTTATCTAGCGGAGAACACAATGAGCAGTTCTTC	CASSLSSGEHNEQFF
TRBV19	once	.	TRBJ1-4	TGTGCCAGTAGGTACCCGGGCGAAAAACTGTTTTTT	CASRYPGEKLFF
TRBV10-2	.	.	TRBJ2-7	TGCGCCAGCAGGCAGCCGCCCTACGAGCAGTACTTC	CASRQPPYEQYF
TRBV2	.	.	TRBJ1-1	TGTGCCAGCAGAGGTGGGAACACTGAAGCTTTCTTT	CASRGGNTEAFF
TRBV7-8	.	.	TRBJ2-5	TGTGCCAGCAGCTTAGAGTTGGAGACCCAGTACTTC	CASSLELETQYF
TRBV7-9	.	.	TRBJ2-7	TGTGCCAGCAGCTTATCACTAGTTAGCTACGAGCAGTACTTC	CASSLSLVSYEQYF
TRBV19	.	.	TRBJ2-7	TGTGCCAGTAGTTTGACAGGTTCGCCCTACGAGCAGTACTTC	CASSLTGSPYEQYF
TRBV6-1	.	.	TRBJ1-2	TGTGCCAGCAGTGCTCTCCCAGTTGGGGGAACTGGCGGCTACACCTTC	CASSALPVGGTGGYTF
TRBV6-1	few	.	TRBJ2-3	TGTGCCAGCAGTGAAATGGGCGGCGGTAGCACAGATACGCAGTATTTT	CASSEMGGGSTDTQYF
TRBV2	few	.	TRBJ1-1	TGTGCCACGTACAGGGCCCCCGAGAACACTGAAGCTTTCTTT	CATYRAPENTEAFF
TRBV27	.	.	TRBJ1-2	TGTGCCAGCAGCCCGACAGGATCCCTCTATGGCTACACCTTC	CASSPTGSLYGYTF
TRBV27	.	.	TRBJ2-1	TGTGCCAGCAGTTTATACGACAGGTCCTACAATGAGCAGTTCTTC	CASSLYDRSYNEQFF
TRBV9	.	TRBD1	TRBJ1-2	TGTGCCAGCAGCGGATGGACAGGGAAGGATAACTATGGCTACACCTTC	CASSGWTGKDNYGYTF
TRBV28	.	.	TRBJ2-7	TGTGCCAGCAGCTCCAGGGGTATAGGCTACGAGCAGTACTTC	CASSSRGIGYEQYF
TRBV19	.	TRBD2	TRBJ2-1	TGTGCCAGTAGGTCACAAACCGGGACTAGCATCGACGCCGCCACCTACAATGAGCAGTTCTTC	CASRSQTGTSIDAATYNEQFF
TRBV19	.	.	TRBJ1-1	TGTGCCAGTAGGCCGTTCCAGGGCCAGTTGAACACTGAAGCTTTCTTT	CASRPFQGQLNTEAFF
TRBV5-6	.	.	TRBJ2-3	TGTGCCAGCAGCTCCACAGATACGCAGTATTTT	CASSSTDTQYF
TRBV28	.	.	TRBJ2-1	TGTGCCAGCAGTTTTTCAAGAGATGAGCAGTTCTTC	CASSFSRDEQFF
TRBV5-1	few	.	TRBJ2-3	TGCGCCAGCCGTGGCGGGAGCACAGATACGCAGTATTTT	CASRGGSTDTQYF
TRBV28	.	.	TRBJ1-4	TGTGCCAGCAGCCGGTCCTCTACCTTTAATGAAAAACTGTTTTTT	CASSRSSTFNEKLFF
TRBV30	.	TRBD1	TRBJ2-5	TGTGCCTGGACCGGGACAGGAGAGACCCAGTACTTC	CAWTGTGETQYF
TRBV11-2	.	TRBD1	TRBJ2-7	TGTGCCAGCCGCTCCCCGGACAGGGCCTACGAGCAGTACTTC	CASRSPDRAYEQYF
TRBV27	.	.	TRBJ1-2	TGTGCCAGCATGGACAGTCCCATTTATGGCTACACCTTC	CASMDSPIYGYTF
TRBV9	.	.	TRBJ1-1	TGTGCCAGCAGCGGAGTGGACAGCGGCACTGAAGCTTTCTTT	CASSGVDSGTEAFF
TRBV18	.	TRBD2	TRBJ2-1	TGTGCCAGCTCACCCTTGACTAGCCCGACGAATAATGAGCAGTTCTTC	CASSPLTSPTNNEQFF
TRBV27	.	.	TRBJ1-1	TGTGCCAGCAGTTGGGGGGCGTTCACTGAAGCTTTCTTT	CASSWGAFTEAFF
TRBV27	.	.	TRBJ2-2	TGTGCCAGCAGTTTGTCCCCCGACGGGGAGCTGTTTTTT	CASSLSPDGELFF
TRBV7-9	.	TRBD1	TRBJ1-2	TGTGCCAGCAGCTTAACAGGGGGCGAGCATAACTATGGCTACACCTTC	CASSLTGGEHNYGYTF
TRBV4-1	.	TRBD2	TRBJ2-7	TGCGCCAGCAGCCAAGATGGCATAGCGGGCGAGCAGTACTTC	CASSQDGIAGEQYF
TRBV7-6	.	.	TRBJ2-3	TGTGCCAGCAGCTTGATAATGGGTTCGACAGATACGCAGTATTTT	CASSLIMGSTDTQYF
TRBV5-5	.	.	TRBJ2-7	TGTGCCAGCAGCTTGGACAGTCGCGAGCAGTACTTC	CASSLDSREQYF
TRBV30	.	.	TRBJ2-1	TGTGCCTGGAGTGGGACCGGATTTGGGTCCTACAATGAGCAGTTCTTC	CAWSGTGFGSYNEQFF
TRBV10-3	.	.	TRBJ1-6	TGTGCCATCAGTGAGGGCGGAGATAATTCACCCCTCCACTTT	CAISEGGDNSPLHF
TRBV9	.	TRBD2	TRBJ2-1	TGTGCCAGCAGCGCCGGGACTAGCGGGGATAATGAGCAGTTCTTC	CASSAGTSGDNEQFF
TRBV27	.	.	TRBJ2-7	TGTGCCAGCAGTTACGGCAGACTGATCTACGAGCAGTACTTC	CASSYGRLIYEQYF
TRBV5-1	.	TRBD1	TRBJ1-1	TGCGCCAGCAGCTCCCATCCGGACAGGCCGAACACTGAAGCTTTCTTT	CASSSHPDRPNTEAFF
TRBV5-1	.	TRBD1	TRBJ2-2	TGCGCCAGCAGCTCTGGGACAGGGGGCGCGACCGGGGAGCTGTTTTTT	CASSSGTGGATGELFF
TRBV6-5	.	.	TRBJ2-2	TGTGCCAGCAGCCACCCGGCGAACACCGGGGAGCTGTTTTTT	CASSHPANTGELFF
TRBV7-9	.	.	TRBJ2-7	TGTGCCAGCAGCATGCCGGCTAGGGAGTATGAGCAGTACTTC	CASSMPAREYEQYF